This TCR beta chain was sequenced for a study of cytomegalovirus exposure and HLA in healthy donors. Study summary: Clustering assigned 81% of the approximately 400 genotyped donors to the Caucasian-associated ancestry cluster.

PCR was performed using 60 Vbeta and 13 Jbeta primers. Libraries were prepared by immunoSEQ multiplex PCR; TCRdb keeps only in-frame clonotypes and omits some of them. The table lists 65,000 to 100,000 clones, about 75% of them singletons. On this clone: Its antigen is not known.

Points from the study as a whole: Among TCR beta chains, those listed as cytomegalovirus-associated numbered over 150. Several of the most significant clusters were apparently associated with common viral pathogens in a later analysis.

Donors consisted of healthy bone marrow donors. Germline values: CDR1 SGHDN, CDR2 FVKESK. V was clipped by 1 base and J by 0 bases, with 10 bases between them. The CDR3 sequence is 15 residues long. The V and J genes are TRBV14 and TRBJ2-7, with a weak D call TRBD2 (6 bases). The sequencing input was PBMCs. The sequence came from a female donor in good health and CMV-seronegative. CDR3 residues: CASSQVGGVSYEQYF. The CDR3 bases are TGTGCCAGCAGCCAAGTGGGCGGGGTCTCCTACGAGCAGTACTTC.